Below, 29 T cell receptor beta chains from the same sample are listed, as sequenced in a study of blood T cell repertoires in COVID-19. The data were produced by immunoSEQ multiplex PCR, yet TCRdb's version contains in-frame clones alone and is incomplete. The sample yields about 280,000 clones, roughly nine tenths seen once. The sample comprised peripheral blood. These receptors were taken from a woman aged 40 to 50 who had recovered from COVID-19.

V usage is TRBV11-3 and J usage is TRBJ2-1, with D perhaps TRBD2 (5 bases). Germline V lookup: CDR1 SGHNT, CDR2 YENEEA. V gave up 2 bases and J gave up 5 bases, with 13 bases separating them. This CDR3 contains 15 residues. The CDR3 region is CASSLRTLKNNEQFF. In DNA form, the CDR3 reads TGTGCCAGCAGCTTACGGACTTTAAAAAACAATGAGCAGTTCTTC.

The gene calls are TRBV28 and TRBJ2-1; no clear D. Germline V gene data show CDR1 as MDHEN and CDR2 as SYDVKM. This CDR3 contains 13 residues. V shed 3 bases and J shed 5 bases, with 8 bases lying between them. The CDR3 nucleotides are TGTGCCAGCAGTTTGGGCTTGGACAATGAGCAGTTCTTC. Protein sequence: CASSLGLDNEQFF. The variable domain in full, completed from reference TRBV28 and TRBJ2-1, reads DVKVTQSSRYLVKRTGEKVFLECVQDMDHENMFWYRQDPGLGLRLIYFSYDVKMKEKGDIPEGYSVSREKKERFSLILESASTNQTSMYLCASSLGLDNEQFFGPGTRLTVL.

The rearrangement uses TRBV6-5 and TRBJ2-3; 12 bases match TRBD2. The CDR3 totals 15 residues. Germline CDR1 is MNHEY and CDR2 is SVGAGI. The V segment lost 7 bases and the J segment 6 bases; nucleotides outside the gene matches: 8. CDR3 sequence (DNA): TGTGCCAGCATTCCTAGCGGGAGGGCCTCCGATACGCAGTATTTT. It yields the protein CASIPSGRASDTQYF.

The chain recombines TRBV28 with TRBJ1-5; tentatively, D is TRBD1 (6 bases). The CDR3 is made up of 13 amino acids. CDR1 is MDHEN, CDR2 SYDVKM, per germline. The ends were cut back, 11 bases at V and 3 bases at J, with 14 bases in the middle. The CDR3 here is CASRGINNQPQHF. The CDR3 bases are TGTGCCTCCAGGGGAATAAACAATCAGCCCCAGCATTTT.

The gene calls are TRBV10-3 and TRBJ2-7, with 9 bases matching TRBD1. There are 12 residues in the CDR3. Germline values: CDR1 ENHRY, CDR2 SYGVKD. Trimming removed 8 bases from V and 3 bases from J; junction bases left unmatched: 2. DNA of the CDR3: TGTGCCATCGCGGGACAGGGCTACGAGCAGTACTTC. As protein: CAIAGQGYEQYF.

This clone was seen once. This chain connects TRBV7-2 to TRBJ2-5; D is perhaps TRBD2 (5 bases). Trimming cost V 5 bases and J 3 bases, with 13 bases left between them. The CDR3 totals 14 residues. Germline V gene sequence: CDR1 SGHTA, CDR2 FQGNSA. CDR3 protein: CASSHGGSKETQYF. For the CDR3, the DNA is TGTGCCAGCAGCCACGGTGGGAGTAAAGAGACCCAGTACTTC.

This chain connects TRBV5-4 to TRBJ2-7, with TRBD2 identical over 11 bases. The germline V gene has CDR1 SGHNT and CDR2 YYREEE (reference sequence). Unmatched junction bases numbered 4, after V lost 0 bases and J lost 5 bases. This CDR3 comprises 15 residues. The CDR3 protein is CASSLELAGVHEQYF. In DNA form, the CDR3 reads TGTGCCAGCAGCTTGGAACTAGCGGGAGTTCACGAGCAGTACTTC.

The genes are TRBV6-5 and TRBJ2-2; D might be TRBD2 (6 bases). V dropped 6 bases and J dropped 4 bases, with 12 bases sitting between them. The CDR3 sequence is 14 residues long. Looked up from germline, CDR1 is MNHEY and CDR2 is SVGAGI. The chain's CDR3 is CASRSGTPTGELFF. For the CDR3, the DNA is TGTGCCAGCAGGTCCGGGACTCCCACCGGGGAGCTGTTTTTT.

The V gene is TRBV24-1, the J gene TRBJ2-2; 7 positions match TRBD2. V lost 8 bases and J lost 0; bases outside the gene matches: 5. The CDR3 is 15 residues long. Germline lookup yields CDR1 KGHDR and CDR2 SFDVKD. CDR3 sequence reads: CATNTAGSNTGELFF. CDR3 bases: TGTGCCACCAACACAGCGGGGTCGAACACCGGGGAGCTGTTTTTT.

The V and J genes are TRBV3-1 (or the pseudogene TRBV3-2) and TRBJ1-3, with 8 nucleotides matching TRBD1. Unmatched junction bases numbered 9, after V lost 2 bases and J lost 3 bases. There are 17 residues in the CDR3. CDR1 is LGHDT, CDR2 YNNKEL, per germline (reference sequence). The CDR3 region is CASSQFADRAFGNTIYF. The CDR3 DNA reads TGTGCCAGCAGCCAATTTGCGGACAGGGCGTTTGGAAACACCATATATTTT.

This chain connects TRBV27 to TRBJ2-3, with TRBD2 matching over 9 bases. Germline lookup yields CDR1 MNHEY and CDR2 SMNVEV (reference sequence). The CDR3 length is 15 residues. The V segment lost 3 bases and the J segment 6 bases; nucleotides outside the gene matches: 7. The CDR3 coding sequence is TGTGCCAGCAGTTTTGGCGGGAGGGCCTCGGATACGCAGTATTTT. Its protein is CASSFGGRASDTQYF.

The chain uses TRBV3-1 (or the pseudogene TRBV3-2) and TRBJ1-2; perhaps TRBD1 as D (6 bases). This CDR3 has 13 residues. The germline V gene encodes CDR1 LGHDT and CDR2 YNNKEL (reference sequence). V lost 6 bases to trimming and J lost 4 bases, with 12 bases between them. The CDR3 coding sequence is TGTGCCAGCAGGAATCAGGGGTCCTATGGCTACACCTTC. Amino acids: CASRNQGSYGYTF.

This sequence joins TRBV7-9 and TRBJ2-7; tentative D call: TRBD1 (6 bases). Germline V gene lookup returns CDR1 SEHNR and CDR2 FQNEAQ (reference sequence). The CDR3 contains 14 residues. V lost 2 bases to trimming and J lost 0 bases, with 8 bases between them. CDR3 loop: CASSLQGSSYEQYF. The CDR3 DNA sequence: TGTGCCAGCAGCTTACAGGGGAGCTCCTACGAGCAGTACTTC.

This chain connects TRBV29-1 to TRBJ2-1; TRBD1 is a possible D gene (6 bases). The CDR3 is made up of 14 amino acids. The germline CDR1 and CDR2 sequences are SQVTM and ANQGSEA. V was pared by 1 base and J by 2 bases, with 9 bases between. CDR3 loop: CSVEVGGAYNEQFF. The CDR3 nucleotides read TGCAGCGTTGAAGTTGGGGGCGCCTACAATGAGCAGTTCTTC.

The chain combines TRBV6-5 with TRBJ2-3; TRBD2 matches 10 bases. The CDR3 covers 15 residues. Germline CDR1 MNHEY, CDR2 SVGAGI. V trimming: 8 bases; J trimming: 5 bases; junction bases outside the gene matches: 10. CDR3 protein: CASESGRAYGDTQYF. CDR3 nucleotide sequence: TGTGCCAGCGAGAGCGGGAGGGCCTACGGAGATACGCAGTATTTT.

The V call is TRBV2, the J call TRBJ2-7, with a weak D call TRBD1 (5 bases). V lost 4 bases, J lost 3 bases, and 22 bases lay in between. The germline V gene encodes CDR1 SNHLY and CDR2 FYNNEI. The CDR3 is 17 residues long. DNA for the CDR3: TGTGCCAGCAGTGCACCGCACAGGACGGCGGATGACTACGAGCAGTACTTC. It translates to CASSAPHRTADDYEQYF.

The rearrangement uses TRBV19 and TRBJ1-1; 9 nucleotides agree with TRBD1. The CDR3 is 15 residues long. Losses at the gene ends were 6 bases for V and 2 bases for J; bases not matched to a gene: 7. Germline V CDR1 and CDR2: LNHDA, SQIVND (reference sequence). The CDR3 bases are TGTGCCAGTAGCTTGGGGACAGGGTTCAACACTGAAGCTTTCTTT. Its protein product is CASSLGTGFNTEAFF.

The V and J genes are TRBV7-9 and TRBJ2-7; D call uncertain. This CDR3 region has 12 residues. The germline gives CDR1 SEHNR, CDR2 FQNEAQ (reference sequence). V dropped 1 base and J dropped 6 bases, with 7 bases sitting between them. Written as DNA, the CDR3 is TGTGCCAGCAGCTTAGACAGCCTCGAGCAGTACTTC. Translation: CASSLDSLEQYF.

This chain uses TRBV13 with TRBJ2-5, with 9 bases that match TRBD1. The germline CDR1 and CDR2 sequences are PRHDT and FYEKMQ (reference sequence). There are 16 residues in the CDR3. V dropped 3 bases and J dropped 6; count of bases not matched to a gene: 11. CDR3 sequence reads: CASSFLTGGSLQTQYF. CDR3 coding DNA: TGTGCCAGCAGCTTTCTCACAGGGGGCTCGTTGCAGACCCAGTACTTC. The variable domain in full, completed from reference TRBV13 and TRBJ2-5, reads AAGVIQSPRHLIKEKRETATLKCYPIPRHDTVYWYQQGPGQDPQFLISFYEKMQSDKGSIPDRFSAQQFSDYHSELNMSSLELGDSALYFCASSFLTGGSLQTQYFGPGTRLLVL.

The chain is built from TRBV4-1 and TRBJ2-1; 13 bases align to TRBD2. The junction had 6 bases not matched to a gene; V was cut back by 1 base and J by 9 bases. Germline V gives CDR1 MGHRA, CDR2 YSYEKL. CDR3 size: 16 residues. This CDR3 is CASSQVTSGRAVEQFF. For the CDR3, the DNA is TGCGCCAGCAGCCAAGTTACTAGCGGGAGGGCAGTTGAGCAGTTCTTC.

The chain has TRBV19 and TRBJ2-1, with 11 bases aligning to TRBD2. The germline V gene has CDR1 LNHDA and CDR2 SQIVND (reference sequence). CDR3 length equals 17 residues. Trimming cost V 6 bases and J 1 base; bases outside gene matches: 8. The CDR3 here is CASRSLAGGSSYNEQFF. The CDR3 nucleotides read TGTGCCAGTAGATCCCTAGCGGGAGGTTCGTCCTACAATGAGCAGTTCTTC. The whole variable domain, remainder taken from reference TRBV19 and TRBJ2-1, is DGGITQSPKYLFRKEGQNVTLSCEQNLNHDAMYWYRQDPGQGLRLIYYSQIVNDFQKGDIAEGYSVSREKKESFPLTVTSAQKNPTAFYLCASRSLAGGSSYNEQFFGPGTRLTVL.

This chain joins TRBV9 and TRBJ1-3; 7 nucleotides agree with TRBD1. Germline V CDR1 and CDR2: SGDLS, YYNGEE. J lost 4 bases, V lost 0 bases, and 7 bases had no gene match. This CDR3 is built from 16 residues. CDR3 coding DNA: TGTGCCAGCAGCGTAGAGGCCGGGACAGACGGAAACACCATATATTTT. It codes for CASSVEAGTDGNTIYF.

The CDR3 spells CATSDSQQGSNEKLFF. CDR3 DNA sequence: TGTGCCACCAGTGATTCCCAACAGGGGTCGAATGAAAAACTGTTTTTT. The rearrangement links TRBV24-1 to TRBJ1-4, with 7 bases that match TRBD1. The CDR3 has 16 amino acids. J gave up 5 bases and V 2 bases, and 7 bases lay outside the gene matches. CDR1 KGHDR and CDR2 SFDVKD come from the germline V gene.

J is TRBJ2-1 and V is TRBV4-1; D perhaps matches TRBD2 (5 bases). Trimming removed 1 base at V and 8 bases at J, with 6 bases between. The germline V gene encodes CDR1 MGHRA and CDR2 YSYEKL. This CDR3 is built from 12 residues. The DNA of the CDR3 is TGCGCCAGCAGCCAAGCCGGGGATGAGCAGTTCTTC. It specifies CASSQAGDEQFF.

This clone was seen only once. This chain joins TRBV6-1 and TRBJ1-1, with a tentative D call TRBD1 (5 bases). The germline V gene has CDR1 MNHNS and CDR2 SASEGT. This CDR3 is built from 13 residues. V lost 8 bases and J lost 3, with 13 bases in between. This CDR3 reads CASPETRDTEAFF. For the CDR3, the DNA is TGTGCCAGCCCCGAAACCAGGGACACTGAAGCTTTCTTT.

J is TRBJ2-1 and V is TRBV11-3; 11 nucleotides line up with TRBD2. After removal of 4 bases from V and 6 bases from J, the junction contained 5 bases not matched to a gene. Germline V gene data show CDR1 as SGHNT and CDR2 as YENEEA. The CDR3 runs 15 residues. In DNA, the CDR3 is TGTGCCAGCAGCTCAACGACTAGCGGGATCAATGAGCAGTTCTTC. This codes for CASSSTTSGINEQFF.

V gene TRBV6-4 combines with J gene TRBJ1-6; 8 bases align to TRBD1. From germline, CDR1 is MRHNA and CDR2 SNTAGT. V shed 5 bases, J shed 7 bases, and the junction held 7 bases outside the gene matches. The CDR3 is made up of 15 amino acids. The CDR3 DNA is TGTGCCAGCAGTCCCGACAGGGGATCGAATTCACCCCTCCACTTT. Protein product: CASSPDRGSNSPLHF.

The gene calls are TRBV9 and TRBJ2-2, with D perhaps TRBD1 (5 bases). Germline V gene data show CDR1 as SGDLS and CDR2 as YYNGEE. CDR3 length: 16 amino acids. V lost 0 bases and J 2 bases, leaving 11 bases between the germline ends. The CDR3 coding sequence is TGTGCCAGCAGCGTAGGACAGTACCCCAACACCGGGGAGCTGTTTTTT. Its translation: CASSVGQYPNTGELFF.

The chain employs TRBV5-1 and TRBJ2-2; weak D call: TRBD1 (5 bases). Germline V gene sequence: CDR1 SGHRS, CDR2 YFSETQ. CDR3 length: 16 amino acids. V dropped 0 bases and J dropped 5 bases, with 14 bases sitting between them. The CDR3 nucleotides are TGCGCCAGCAGCTTGGGGGGCTTTGGCTCGACCGGGGAGCTGTTTTTT. The encoded protein is CASSLGGFGSTGELFF.